This T cell receptor beta chain appears in the sequencing data of a study of control samples from healthy donors and cancer patients. V lost 7 bases, J lost 2 bases, and 9 bases lay in between. The germline gives CDR1 SNHLY, CDR2 FYNNEI. The CDR3 loop spans 13 amino acids. Measured with immunoSEQ multiplex PCR; TCRdb has only the in-frame clones, and not every one. The sample has about 86,000 clones; 85% to 90% are singletons. The source material was PBMCs. The source is a woman aged 50 to 65 with colorectal cancer. The V call is TRBV2, the J call TRBJ2-1; D uncertain. The chain's CDR3 is CASNNRAYNEQFF. In nucleotides, the CDR3 is TGTGCCAGCAATAACCGAGCCTACAATGAGCAGTTCTTC.